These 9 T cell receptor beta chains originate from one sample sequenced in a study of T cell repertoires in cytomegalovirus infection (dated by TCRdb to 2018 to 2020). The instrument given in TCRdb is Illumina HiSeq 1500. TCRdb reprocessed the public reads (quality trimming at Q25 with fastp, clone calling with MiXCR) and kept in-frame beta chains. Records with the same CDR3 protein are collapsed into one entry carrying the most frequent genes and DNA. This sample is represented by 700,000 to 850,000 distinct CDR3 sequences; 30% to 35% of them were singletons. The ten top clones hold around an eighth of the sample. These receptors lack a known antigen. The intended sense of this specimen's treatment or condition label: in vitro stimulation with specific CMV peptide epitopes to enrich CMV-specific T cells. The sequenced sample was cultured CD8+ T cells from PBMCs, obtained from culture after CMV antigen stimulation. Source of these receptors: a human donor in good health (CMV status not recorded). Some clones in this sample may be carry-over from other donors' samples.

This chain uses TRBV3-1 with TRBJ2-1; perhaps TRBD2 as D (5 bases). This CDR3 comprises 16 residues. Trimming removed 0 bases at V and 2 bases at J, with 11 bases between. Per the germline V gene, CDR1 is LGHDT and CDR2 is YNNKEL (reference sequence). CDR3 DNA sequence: TGTGCCAGCAGCCAAGATGGTGGACTGCCCTACAATGAGCAGTTCTTC. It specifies CASSQDGGLPYNEQFF.

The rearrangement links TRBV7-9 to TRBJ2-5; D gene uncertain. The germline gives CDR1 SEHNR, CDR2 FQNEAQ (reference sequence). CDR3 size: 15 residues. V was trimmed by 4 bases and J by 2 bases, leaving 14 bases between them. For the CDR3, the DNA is TGTGCCAGCAGCTCCGGGTGGACCTTACAAGAGACCCAGTACTTC. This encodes CASSSGWTLQETQYF.

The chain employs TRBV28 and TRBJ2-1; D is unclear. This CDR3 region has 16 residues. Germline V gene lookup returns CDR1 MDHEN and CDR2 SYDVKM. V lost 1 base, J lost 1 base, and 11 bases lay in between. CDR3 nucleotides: TGTGCCAGCAGTTTATATGAGGCAGCTTCCTACAATGAGCAGTTCTTC. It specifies CASSLYEAASYNEQFF.

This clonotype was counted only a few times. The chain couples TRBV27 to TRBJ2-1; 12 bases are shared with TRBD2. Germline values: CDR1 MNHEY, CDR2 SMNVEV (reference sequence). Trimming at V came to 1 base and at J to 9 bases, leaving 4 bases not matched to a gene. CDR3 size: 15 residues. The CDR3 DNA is TGTGCCAGCAGTTTATGGACTAGCGGGGACGGTGAGCAGTTCTTC. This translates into CASSLWTSGDGEQFF.

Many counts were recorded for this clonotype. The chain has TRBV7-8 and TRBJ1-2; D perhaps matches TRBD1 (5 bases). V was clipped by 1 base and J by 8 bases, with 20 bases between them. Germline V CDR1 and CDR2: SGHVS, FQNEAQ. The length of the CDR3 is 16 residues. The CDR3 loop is CASSLERRVTSYGYTF. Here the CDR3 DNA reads TGTGCCAGCAGCTTAGAACGCAGGGTGACAAGTTACGGCTACACCTTC.

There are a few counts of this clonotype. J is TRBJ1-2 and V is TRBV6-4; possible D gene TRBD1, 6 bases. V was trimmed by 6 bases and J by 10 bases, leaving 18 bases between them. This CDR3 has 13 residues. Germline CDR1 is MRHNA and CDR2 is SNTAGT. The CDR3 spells CASSSRGAGDYTF. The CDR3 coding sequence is TGTGCCAGCAGCTCCAGGGGAGCGGGTGACTACACCTTC.

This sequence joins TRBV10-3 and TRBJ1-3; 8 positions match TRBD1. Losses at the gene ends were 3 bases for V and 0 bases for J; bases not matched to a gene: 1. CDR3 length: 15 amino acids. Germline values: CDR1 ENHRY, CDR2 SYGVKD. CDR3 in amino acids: CAISEDRGSGNTIYF. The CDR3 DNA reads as TGTGCCATCAGTGAAGACAGGGGCTCTGGAAACACCATATATTTT.

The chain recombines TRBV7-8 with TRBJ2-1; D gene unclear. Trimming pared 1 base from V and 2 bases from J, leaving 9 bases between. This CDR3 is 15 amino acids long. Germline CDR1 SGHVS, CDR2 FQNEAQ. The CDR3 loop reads CASSLVGYTYNEQFF. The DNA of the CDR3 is TGTGCCAGCAGCTTAGTTGGTTACACCTACAATGAGCAGTTCTTC.

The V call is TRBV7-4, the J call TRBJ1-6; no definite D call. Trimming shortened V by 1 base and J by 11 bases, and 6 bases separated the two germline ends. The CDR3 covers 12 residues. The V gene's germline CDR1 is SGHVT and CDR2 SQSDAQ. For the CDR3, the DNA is TGTGCCAGCAGCTTAGAGGGTCCACCCCTCCACTTT. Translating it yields CASSLEGPPLHF. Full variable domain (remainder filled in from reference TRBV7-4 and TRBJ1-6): GAGVSQSPRYKVAKRGRDVALRCDSISGHVTLYWYRQTLGQGSEVLTYSQSDAQRDKSGRPSGRFSAERPERSVSTLKIQRTEQGDSAVYLCASSLEGPPLHFGNGTRLTVT.